The present T cell receptor beta chain was sequenced within a study of blood T cell repertoires in COVID-19. For the study at large: In each case, the material was cDNA or gDNA derived from T cells, B-cell-depleted T cells, or PBMCs.

This CDR3 contains 16 residues. The junction had 12 bases not matched to a gene; V was cut back by 3 bases and J by 4 bases. CDR1 and CDR2 (germline): SGDLS, YYNGEE. This clone has only a few counts. Repertoires were generated with immunoSEQ multiplex PCR, while TCRdb's copy carries only in-frame clones and drops some. This sample has 190,000 or so clones, with roughly 90% found just once. The chain recombines TRBV9 with TRBJ1-2, with 7 bases lining up with TRBD1. This TCR came from a woman under 30 who had recovered from COVID-19. Specimen: PBMCs or T cells enriched from blood (not recorded which). The CDR3 coding sequence is TGTGCCAGCAGCGACGGGGACAGCCGAACTCCCTATGGCTACACCTTC. Translation gives CASSDGDSRTPYGYTF.